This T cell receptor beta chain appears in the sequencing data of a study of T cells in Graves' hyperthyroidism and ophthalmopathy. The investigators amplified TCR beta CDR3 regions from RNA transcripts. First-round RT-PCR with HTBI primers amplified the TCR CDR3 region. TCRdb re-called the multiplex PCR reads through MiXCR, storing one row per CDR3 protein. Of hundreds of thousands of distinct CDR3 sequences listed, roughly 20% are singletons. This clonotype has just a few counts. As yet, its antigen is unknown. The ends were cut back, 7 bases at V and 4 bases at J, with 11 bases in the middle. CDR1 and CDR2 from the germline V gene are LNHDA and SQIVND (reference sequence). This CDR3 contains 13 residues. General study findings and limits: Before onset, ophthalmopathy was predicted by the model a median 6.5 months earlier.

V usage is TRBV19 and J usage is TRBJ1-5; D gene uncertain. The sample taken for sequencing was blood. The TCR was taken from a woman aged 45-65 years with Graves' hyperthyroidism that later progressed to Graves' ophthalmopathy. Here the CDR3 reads CASMGMLNQPQHF. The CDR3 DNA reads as TGTGCCAGTATGGGGATGCTGAATCAGCCCCAGCATTTT.